The 27 T cell receptor beta chains below come from one sample, sequenced in a study of spatial heterogeneity in lung cancer. One entry per CDR3 protein, called by TCRdb with MiXCR from the 5' RACE reads. Of over 50,000 distinct CDR3 sequences in the sample, about 8% were seen once. Time point defined: sample taken at primary tumor resection. Unsorted tumor, nontumor lung tissue or cryopreserved PBMC supplied the whole RNA. This specimen was PBMCs, taken at surgery. The receptors were gathered from a female donor with early-stage non-small cell lung cancer.

This clonotype was seen only a few times. CDR3: CASSQGWNSPLHF. The CDR3 DNA reads as TGTGCCAGCTCACAGGGTTGGAATTCACCCCTCCACTTT. The chain has TRBV25-1 and TRBJ1-6, with D tentatively TRBD1 (6 bases). Germline CDR1 is MGHDK and CDR2 is SYGVNS. CDR3 length: 13 amino acids. V lost 8 bases and J 7 bases, leaving 12 bases between the germline ends.

This clonotype was detected ten times or more. The rearrangement links TRBV5-1 to TRBJ2-6; D ambiguous. Trimming removed 2 bases at V and 2 bases at J, with 11 bases between. Germline assignment: CDR1 SGHRS and CDR2 YFSETQ. The CDR3 is made up of 16 amino acids. As DNA, the CDR3 is TGCGCCAGCAGCTTCGGCCAAGGGACTGGGGCCAACGTCCTGACTTTC. Its protein product is CASSFGQGTGANVLTF.

This clonotype was counted many times. The V and J genes are TRBV7-7 and TRBJ2-3; 12 positions agree with TRBD1. CDR1 SSHAT and CDR2 FNYEAQ come from the germline V gene (reference sequence). V trimming: 5 bases; J trimming: 4 bases; junction bases outside the gene matches: 4. The CDR3 extends over 15 amino acids. In nucleotides, the CDR3 is TGTGCCAGCAGCCCCGGGACAGGGGGCGCAGATACGCAGTATTTT. Protein: CASSPGTGGADTQYF.

This clonotype was seen more than once but under ten times. CDR3 region: CASTIGQGARYGYTF. CDR3 nucleotide sequence: TGTGCCAGCACTATAGGACAGGGCGCGCGCTATGGCTACACCTTC. The chain links TRBV2 to TRBJ1-2, with 8 positions matching TRBD1. J was trimmed by 4 bases and V by 7 bases; bases with no gene match: 11. Germline V CDR1 and CDR2: SNHLY, FYNNEI. This CDR3 comprises 15 residues.

This clonotype came up a few times. The chain uses TRBV18 and TRBJ1-1; D not certain. Trimming took 1 base from V and 1 from J, leaving 1 base between them. CDR1 and CDR2 from the germline V gene are KGHSH and LQKENI. The CDR3 covers 12 residues. The CDR3 DNA reads TGTGCCAGCTCACCACAGAACACTGAAGCTTTCTTT. Protein product: CASSPQNTEAFF.

As to this clonotype: Mismatch with germline at one junction end may stem from a read error. V gene TRBV3-1 combines with J gene TRBJ2-1; 7 bases align to TRBD2. The CDR3 extends over 16 amino acids. Germline V gene lookup returns CDR1 LGHDT and CDR2 YNNKEL (reference sequence). CDR3 in amino acids: CPSSQALADLYNEQFF. In nucleotides, the CDR3 is TGTCCCAGCAGCCAAGCCCTAGCGGACTTATACAATGAGCAGTTCTTC.

This clonotype turned up a few times. The chain has TRBV10-2 and TRBJ1-5, with a weak D call TRBD1 (5 bases). CDR1 is WSHSY, CDR2 SAAADI, per germline. The CDR3 has 14 amino acids. V shed 6 bases and J shed 4 bases, with 13 bases lying between them. The CDR3 is CASRRGGENQPQHF. The CDR3 bases are TGCGCCAGCAGACGAGGAGGGGAAAATCAGCCCCAGCATTTT.

The V call is TRBV6-6, the J call TRBJ2-1, with 11 bases aligning to TRBD2. V was clipped by 5 bases and J by 3 bases; unmatched bases: 6. Germline values: CDR1 MNHNY, CDR2 SVGAGI (reference sequence). This CDR3 spans 16 amino acids. The chain's CDR3 is CASSTLTSGGYNEQFF. CDR3 nucleotide sequence: TGTGCCAGCAGTACCCTTACTAGCGGGGGCTACAATGAGCAGTTCTTC.

The chain recombines TRBV10-3 with TRBJ2-7; D may be TRBD1 or TRBD2 (5 bases each). Germline assignment: CDR1 ENHRY and CDR2 SYGVKD. The length of the CDR3 is 15 residues. Trimming stripped 3 bases from V and 4 bases from J, with 16 bases between. In nucleotides, the CDR3 is TGTGCCATCAGTGAAGACTATCGGGGCCCGTACGAGCAGTACTTC. It specifies CAISEDYRGPYEQYF.

This clonotype was seen repeatedly, ten times or more. This chain links TRBV6-2 or TRBV6-3 with TRBJ1-6; the D gene is possibly TRBD1 (5 bases). Germline CDR1 MNHEY, CDR2 SVGEGT. V lost 7 bases to trimming and J lost 0 bases, with 16 bases between them. The CDR3 sequence is 17 residues long. CDR3 DNA sequence: TGTGCCAGCAAAGTAACGACAGCAAGCTCCTATAATTCACCCCTCCACTTT. Translated, it gives CASKVTTASSYNSPLHF.

The chain carries TRBV7-9 and TRBJ1-1, with 7 bases lining up with TRBD1. The CDR3 totals 14 residues. V was pared by 3 bases and J by 5 bases, with 6 bases of the junction left unmatched. CDR1 and CDR2 from the germline V gene are SEHNR and FQNEAQ (reference sequence). The CDR3 here is CASSLEQGKTEAFF. DNA of the CDR3: TGTGCCAGCAGCTTGGAACAGGGGAAAACTGAAGCTTTCTTT. Looking up the rest from reference TRBV7-9 and TRBJ1-1 gives the full variable domain: DTGVSQNPRHKITKRGQNVTFRCDPISEHNRLYWYRQTLGQGPEFLTYFQNEAQLEKSRLLSDRFSAERPKGSFSTLEIQRTEQGDSAMYLCASSLEQGKTEAFFGQGTRLTVV.

This clonotype was seen ten or more times. CDR3 amino acids: CASSSSGAATEAFF. The CDR3 bases are TGTGCCAGCAGCTCAAGCGGGGCAGCCACTGAAGCTTTCTTT. The chain recombines TRBV7-2 with TRBJ1-1; tentatively, D is TRBD1 (5 bases). The CDR3 runs 14 residues. Germline V lookup: CDR1 SGHTA, CDR2 FQGNSA. V was cut by 4 bases and J by 4 bases, with 13 bases left in between.

V gene TRBV7-9 combines with J gene TRBJ1-1, with D tentatively TRBD1 (6 bases). The CDR3 extends over 13 amino acids. Germline-derived CDR1 and CDR2 are SEHNR and FQNEAQ (reference sequence). Trimming took 3 bases from V and 4 from J, leaving 9 bases between them. The CDR3 is CASSLSRGTEAFF. The CDR3 DNA is TGTGCCAGCAGCTTGAGCAGGGGCACTGAAGCTTTCTTT.

This clonotype was observed a few times. The chain is built from TRBV20-1 and TRBJ1-5; 8 nucleotides line up with TRBD1. The germline V gene has CDR1 DFQATT and CDR2 SNEGSKA (reference sequence). The CDR3 is 14 residues long. V lost 1 base, J lost 11 bases, and 10 bases stayed unmatched. The CDR3 protein is CSARVSGGGPAQHF. DNA of the CDR3: TGCAGTGCTAGAGTGTCAGGGGGCGGACCGGCCCAGCATTTT.

The J gene is TRBJ1-5, the V gene TRBV15, with D hard to call. The CDR3 is 13 residues long. Trimming shortened V by 0 bases and J by 3 bases, and 3 bases separated the two germline ends. The germline V gene encodes CDR1 LNHNV and CDR2 YYDKDF (reference sequence). The CDR3 coding sequence is TGTGCCACCAGCAGAGATTACAATCAGCCCCAGCATTTT. It specifies CATSRDYNQPQHF.

This clonotype was recorded at least ten times. The CDR3 DNA follows: TGCAGCGTCATTAGTCCAGTTACTTTTGGCTACACCTTC. Its translation is CSVISPVTFGYTF. The gene calls are TRBV29-1 and TRBJ1-2; D is undetermined. The CDR3 is 13 amino acids. V shed 6 bases and J shed 7 bases, with 18 bases lying between them. Germline loops: CDR1 SQVTM, CDR2 ANQGSEA. Full variable domain (rest looked up from reference TRBV29-1 and TRBJ1-2): SAVISQKPSRDICQRGTSLTIQCQVDSQVTMMFWYRQQPGQSLTLIATANQGSEATYESGFVIDKFPISRPNLTFSTLTVSNMSPEDSSIYLCSVISPVTFGYTFGSGTRLTVV.

This clonotype turned up a few times. The chain links TRBV28 to TRBJ2-7; D is perhaps TRBD1 or TRBD2 (5 bases each). The CDR3 length is 14 residues. V was pared by 3 bases and J by 0 bases, with 9 bases between. Germline V gives CDR1 MDHEN, CDR2 SYDVKM. This CDR3 reads CASSLGEISYEQYV. Here the CDR3 DNA reads TGTGCCAGCAGTTTGGGGGAGATCTCCTACGAGCAGTACGTC.

This clonotype was seen a handful of times. The rearrangement links TRBV6-6 to TRBJ2-7; TRBD2 matches 14 bases. The length of the CDR3 is 17 residues. Trimming at V came to 5 bases and at J to 2 bases, leaving 8 bases not matched to a gene. CDR1 is MNHNY and CDR2 is SVGAGI in the germline V gene (reference sequence). CDR3 sequence reads: CASSTGTSGSKTYEQYF. In DNA, the CDR3 is TGTGCCAGCAGTACCGGGACTAGCGGGAGTAAGACCTACGAGCAGTACTTC.

This chain links TRBV4-1 with TRBJ2-5; weak D call: TRBD2 (5 bases). Trimming stripped 0 bases from V and 2 bases from J, with 13 bases between. CDR1 is MGHRA and CDR2 is YSYEKL in the germline V gene. The CDR3 runs to 16 residues. CDR3 sequence: CASSQDLGSDQETQYF. Written as DNA, the CDR3 is TGCGCCAGCAGCCAAGATTTGGGGAGCGATCAAGAGACCCAGTACTTC.

The chain links TRBV21-1 to TRBJ2-3; the D call in the table, TRBD1, was not verified against the DNA. TRBV21-1 is shown as a pseudogene. The CDR3 loop spans 15 amino acids. CDR3 residues: CASSKEPRETDTQYF. Written as DNA, the CDR3 is TGTGCCAGCAGCAAAGAGCCCAGGGAGACAGATACGCAGTATTTT.

This clonotype showed up many times. The chain has TRBV6-5 and TRBJ2-3, with D possibly called TRBD1 or TRBD2 (6 bases each). The ends were cut back, 0 bases at V and 1 base at J, with 20 bases in the middle. The CDR3 consists of 19 residues. Germline V gives CDR1 MNHEY, CDR2 SVGAGI. CDR3: CASSYSTAGRGGRTDTQYF. The CDR3, as DNA: TGTGCCAGCAGTTACTCGACAGCTGGGAGAGGGGGGCGCACAGATACGCAGTATTTT.

This clonotype was found a few times. The V and J genes are TRBV5-1 and TRBJ2-3, with 7 bases fitting TRBD1. Per the germline V gene, CDR1 is SGHRS and CDR2 is YFSETQ. J gave up 5 bases and V 0 bases, and 6 bases lay outside the gene matches. This CDR3 is built from 15 residues. CDR3 sequence: CASSLESGQQDTQYF. DNA of the CDR3: TGCGCCAGCAGCTTGGAATCGGGACAGCAAGATACGCAGTATTTT.

The chain is built from TRBV13 and TRBJ2-1, with D unresolved. The germline V gene has CDR1 PRHDT and CDR2 FYEKMQ (reference sequence). The CDR3 contains 15 residues. The V end was cut by 3 bases, the J end by 12 bases, with 21 bases between. CDR3 region: CASSFGRPILSGQFF. The CDR3 bases are TGTGCCAGCAGCTTCGGAAGGCCTATCCTCAGTGGGCAGTTCTTC.

The genes are TRBV7-2 and TRBJ2-3, with a weak D call TRBD1 (5 bases). V was cut by 2 bases and J by 3 bases, with 9 bases left in between. Germline V lookup: CDR1 SGHTA, CDR2 FQGNSA. The CDR3 is 14 amino acids. Here the CDR3 DNA reads TGTGCCAGCAGCTTACAGGGAACAACAGATACGCAGTATTTT. Protein: CASSLQGTTDTQYF.

Concerning this clonotype itself: Possible read error: a much larger clone is one base away. The rearrangement links TRBV12-3 or TRBV12-4 to TRBJ2-3, with 7 bases identical to TRBD1. V shed 5 bases, J shed 0 bases, and the junction held 8 bases outside the gene matches. CDR3 length: 16 residues. The CDR3 DNA reads as TGTGCCAGCAGTCCAGAGACAGGGTACAGCACAGATACGCAGTATTTT. Translation: CASSPETGYSTDTQYF.

This rearrangement joins TRBV7-3 to TRBJ2-3; 8 positions agree with TRBD2. Losses at the gene ends were 2 bases for V and 3 bases for J; bases not matched to a gene: 13. There are 18 residues in the CDR3. Germline V gene data show CDR1 as SGHTA and CDR2 as FQGTGA. CDR3 in amino acids: CASSLHPGWSGSTDTQYF. Here the CDR3 DNA reads TGTGCCAGCAGCTTACACCCCGGGTGGAGCGGGAGTACAGATACGCAGTATTTT. The full variable domain, completed using reference TRBV7-3 and TRBJ2-3, is GAGVSQTPSNKVTEKGKYVELRCDPISGHTALYWYRQSLGQGPEFLIYFQGTGAADDSGLPNDRFFAVRPEGSVSTLKIQRTERGDSAVYLCASSLHPGWSGSTDTQYFGPGTRLTVL.

The genes are TRBV7-8 and TRBJ2-2, with a possible D match to TRBD1 (6 bases). CDR3 length equals 14 residues. CDR1 is SGHVS, CDR2 FQNEAQ, per germline. The V and J ends lost 5 bases and 8 bases respectively, with 15 bases between them. This CDR3 is CASSPHRETGELFF. The DNA of the CDR3 is TGTGCCAGCAGCCCACACAGGGAAACGGGGGAGCTGTTTTTT.